This T cell receptor (beta chain) was retrieved from a study of response to subunit inactivated influenza vaccine. Findings and caveats of the study: The authors put forward the suggestion that each seasonal influenza vaccination may bring in only a limited number of new T cells.

This clonotype appeared a few times. As yet, its antigen is unknown. TCRdb redid the calling of the RT-PCR reads with MiXCR, one entry per CDR3 protein. Among over 450,000 distinct CDR3 sequences, 10% to 15% were seen once, and the ten largest hold roughly 13%. V was shortened by 6 bases and J by 8 bases, with 20 bases between the two germline ends. This CDR3 is 15 amino acids long. In germline, CDR1 is MNHNS, CDR2 SASEGT. The material sequenced was PBMCs from blood, taken 40 to 50 days after vaccination. The chain combines TRBV6-1 with TRBJ2-1, with D possibly matching TRBD1 (6 bases). This clonotype was sampled from a man in his forties or fifties who received an inactivated influenza vaccine. The CDR3: CASSQVQGYRDEQFF. CDR3 nucleotides: TGTGCCAGCAGCCAAGTACAGGGCTACCGGGATGAGCAGTTCTTC.